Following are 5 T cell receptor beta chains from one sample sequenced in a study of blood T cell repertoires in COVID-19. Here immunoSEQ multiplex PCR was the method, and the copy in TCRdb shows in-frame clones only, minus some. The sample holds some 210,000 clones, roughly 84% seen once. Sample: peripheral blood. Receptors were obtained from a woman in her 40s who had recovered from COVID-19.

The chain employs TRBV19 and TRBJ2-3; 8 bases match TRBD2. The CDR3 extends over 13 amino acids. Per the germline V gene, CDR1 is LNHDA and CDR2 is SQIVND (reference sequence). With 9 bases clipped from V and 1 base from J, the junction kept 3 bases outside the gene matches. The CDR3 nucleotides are TGTGCCAGCGGGAGGGCCGGCACAGATACGCAGTATTTT. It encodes CASGRAGTDTQYF.

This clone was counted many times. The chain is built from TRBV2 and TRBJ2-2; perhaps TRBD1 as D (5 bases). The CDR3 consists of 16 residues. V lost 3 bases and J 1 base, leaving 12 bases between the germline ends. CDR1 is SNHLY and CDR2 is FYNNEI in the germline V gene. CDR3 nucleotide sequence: TGTGCCAGCAGTGATCAGGGCCCCAAGAACACCGGGGAGCTGTTTTTT. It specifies CASSDQGPKNTGELFF.

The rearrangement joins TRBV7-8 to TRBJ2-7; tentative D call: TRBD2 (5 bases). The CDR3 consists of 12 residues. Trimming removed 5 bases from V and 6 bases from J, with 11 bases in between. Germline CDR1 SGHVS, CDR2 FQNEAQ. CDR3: CASSPNGGEQYF. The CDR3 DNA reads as TGTGCCAGCAGCCCCAATGGAGGCGAGCAGTACTTC. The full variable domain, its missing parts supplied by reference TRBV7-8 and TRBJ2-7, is GAGVSQSPRYKVAKRGQDVALRCDPISGHVSLFWYQQALGQGPEFLTYFQNEAQLDKSGLPSDRFFAERPEGSVSTLKIQRTQQEDSAVYLCASSPNGGEQYFGPGTRLTVT.

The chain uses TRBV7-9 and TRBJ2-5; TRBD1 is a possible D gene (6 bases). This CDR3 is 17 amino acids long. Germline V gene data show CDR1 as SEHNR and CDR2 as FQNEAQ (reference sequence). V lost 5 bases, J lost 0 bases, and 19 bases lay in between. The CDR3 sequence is CASSLGPRQDNQETQYF. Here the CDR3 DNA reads TGTGCCAGCAGCCTCGGCCCCCGACAGGACAACCAAGAGACCCAGTACTTC.

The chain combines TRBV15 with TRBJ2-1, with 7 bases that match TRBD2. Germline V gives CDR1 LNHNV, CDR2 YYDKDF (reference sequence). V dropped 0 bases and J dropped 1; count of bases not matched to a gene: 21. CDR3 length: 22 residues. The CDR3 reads CATSRERVQGNPLASSYNEQFF. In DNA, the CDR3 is TGTGCCACCAGCAGAGAAAGGGTCCAGGGTAATCCACTAGCGTCATCCTACAATGAGCAGTTCTTC. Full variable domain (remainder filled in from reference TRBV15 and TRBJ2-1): DAMVIQNPRYQVTQFGKPVTLSCSQTLNHNVMYWYQQKSSQAPKLLFHYYDKDFNNEADTPDNFQSRRPNTSFCFLDIRSPGLGDTAMYLCATSRERVQGNPLASSYNEQFFGPGTRLTVL.